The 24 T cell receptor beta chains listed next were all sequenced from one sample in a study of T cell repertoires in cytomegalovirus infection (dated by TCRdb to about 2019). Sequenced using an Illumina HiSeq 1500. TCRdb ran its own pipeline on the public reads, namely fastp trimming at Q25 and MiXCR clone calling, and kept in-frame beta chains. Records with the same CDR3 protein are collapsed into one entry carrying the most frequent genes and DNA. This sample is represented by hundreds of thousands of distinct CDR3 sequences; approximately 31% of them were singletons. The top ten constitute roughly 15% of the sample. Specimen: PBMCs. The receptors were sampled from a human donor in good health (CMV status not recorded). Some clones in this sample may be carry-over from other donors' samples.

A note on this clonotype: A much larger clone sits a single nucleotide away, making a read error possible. The CDR3 DNA is TGTGCCAGCAGCCCCCAGGACAAGGGCGACGAGCAGTACTTC. This encodes CASSPQDKGDEQYF. The chain carries TRBV7-9 and TRBJ2-7; D is possibly TRBD1 (5 bases). Germline values: CDR1 SEHNR, CDR2 FQNEAQ (reference sequence). There are 14 residues in the CDR3. Deletions cut 5 bases from V and 5 bases from J, with 16 bases between.

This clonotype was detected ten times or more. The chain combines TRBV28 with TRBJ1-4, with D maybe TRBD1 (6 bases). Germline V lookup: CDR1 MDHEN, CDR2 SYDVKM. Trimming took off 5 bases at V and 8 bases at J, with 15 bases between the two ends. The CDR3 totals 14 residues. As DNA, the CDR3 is TGTGCCAGCAGTCAACAGGGTCGGGGGGAAAAACTGTTTTTT. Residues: CASSQQGRGEKLFF. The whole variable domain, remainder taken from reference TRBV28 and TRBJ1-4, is DVKVTQSSRYLVKRTGEKVFLECVQDMDHENMFWYRQDPGLGLRLIYFSYDVKMKEKGDIPEGYSVSREKKERFSLILESASTNQTSMYLCASSQQGRGEKLFFGSGTQLSVL.

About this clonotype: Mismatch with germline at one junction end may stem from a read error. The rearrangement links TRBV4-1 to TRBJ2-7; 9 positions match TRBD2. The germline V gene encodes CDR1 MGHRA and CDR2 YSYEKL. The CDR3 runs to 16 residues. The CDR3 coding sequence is TGTGCCAGCAGCCAAGAGACCCCGATGCGGGGGGGTGAGCAGTACTTC. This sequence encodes CASSQETPMRGGEQYF.

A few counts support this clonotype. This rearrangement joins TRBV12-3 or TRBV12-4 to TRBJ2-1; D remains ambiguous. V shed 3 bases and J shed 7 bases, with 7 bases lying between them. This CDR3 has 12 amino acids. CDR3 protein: CASSLGMNEQFF. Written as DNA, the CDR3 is TGTGCCAGCAGTTTGGGGATGAATGAGCAGTTCTTC.

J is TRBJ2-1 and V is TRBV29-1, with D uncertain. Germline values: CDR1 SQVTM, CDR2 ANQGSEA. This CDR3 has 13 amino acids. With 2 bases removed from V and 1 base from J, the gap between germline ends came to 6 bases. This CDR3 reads CSVEIGSYNEQFF. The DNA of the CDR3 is TGCAGCGTTGAAATTGGGTCCTACAATGAGCAGTTCTTC.

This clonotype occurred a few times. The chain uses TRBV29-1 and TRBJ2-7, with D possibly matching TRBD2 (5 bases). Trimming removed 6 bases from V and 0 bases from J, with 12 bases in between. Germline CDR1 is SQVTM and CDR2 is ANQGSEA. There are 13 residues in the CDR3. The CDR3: CSVEDSYSYEQYF. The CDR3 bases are TGCAGCGTCGAGGACTCTTACTCCTACGAGCAGTACTTC.

The CDR3 loop reads CASTPGDRVEKLFF. The CDR3 nucleotides read TGTGCCAGCACCCCAGGGGACAGGGTTGAAAAACTGTTTTTT. V is TRBV28 and J is TRBJ1-4; TRBD1 matches 9 bases. Germline V CDR1 and CDR2: MDHEN, SYDVKM. This CDR3 is built from 14 residues. J gave up 7 bases and V 7 bases, and 7 bases lay outside the gene matches.

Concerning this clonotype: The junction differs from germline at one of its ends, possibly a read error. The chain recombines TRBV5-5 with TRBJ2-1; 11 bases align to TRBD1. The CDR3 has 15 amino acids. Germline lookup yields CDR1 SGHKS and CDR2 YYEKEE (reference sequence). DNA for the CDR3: TGTGCCAGCCGCTTGGGGACAGGGGGGCACAATGAGCAGTTCTTC. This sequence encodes CASRLGTGGHNEQFF.

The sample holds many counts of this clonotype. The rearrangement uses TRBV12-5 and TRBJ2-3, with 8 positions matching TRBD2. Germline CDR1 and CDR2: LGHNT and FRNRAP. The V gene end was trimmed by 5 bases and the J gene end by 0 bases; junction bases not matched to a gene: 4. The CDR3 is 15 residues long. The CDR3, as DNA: TGTGCTAGTGGTAACGGACTAGCTAGCACAGATACGCAGTATTTT. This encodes CASGNGLASTDTQYF.

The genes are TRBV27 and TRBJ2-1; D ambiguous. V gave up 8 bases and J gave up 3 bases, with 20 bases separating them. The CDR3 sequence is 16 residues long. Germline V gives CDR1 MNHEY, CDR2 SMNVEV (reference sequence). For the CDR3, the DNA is TGTGCCAGCCGAGAAGTAGGCGCCGGTTTCTACAATGAGCAGTTCTTC. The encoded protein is CASREVGAGFYNEQFF.

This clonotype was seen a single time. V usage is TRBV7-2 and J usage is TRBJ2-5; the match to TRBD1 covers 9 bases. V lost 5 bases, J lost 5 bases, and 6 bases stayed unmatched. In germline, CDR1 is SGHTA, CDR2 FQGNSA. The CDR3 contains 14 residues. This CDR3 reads CASSTGQGRETQYF. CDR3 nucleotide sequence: TGTGCCAGCAGCACAGGACAGGGGCGGGAGACCCAGTACTTC. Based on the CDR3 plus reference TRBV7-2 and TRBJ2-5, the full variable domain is GAGVSQSPSNKVTEKGKDVELRCDPISGHTALYWYRQSLGQGLEFLIYFQGNSAPDKSGLPSDRFSAERTGGSVSTLTIQRTQQEDSAVYLCASSTGQGRETQYFGPGTRLLVL.

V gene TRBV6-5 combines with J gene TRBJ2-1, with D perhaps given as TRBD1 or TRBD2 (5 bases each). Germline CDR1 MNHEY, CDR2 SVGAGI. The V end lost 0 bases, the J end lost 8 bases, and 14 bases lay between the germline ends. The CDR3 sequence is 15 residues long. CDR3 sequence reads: CASSYSDGGVDEQFF. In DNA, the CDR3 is TGTGCCAGCAGTTACTCGGATGGGGGAGTGGATGAGCAGTTCTTC.

CDR3 residues: CASSQTGQGYEQYF. CDR3 bases: TGTGCCAGTAGCCAGACTGGACAGGGCTACGAGCAGTACTTC. The gene calls are TRBV19 and TRBJ2-7; 8 bases line up with TRBD1. V trimming: 6 bases; J trimming: 3 bases; junction bases outside the gene matches: 7. The CDR3 sequence is 14 residues long. CDR1 is LNHDA and CDR2 is SQIVND in the germline V gene (reference sequence).

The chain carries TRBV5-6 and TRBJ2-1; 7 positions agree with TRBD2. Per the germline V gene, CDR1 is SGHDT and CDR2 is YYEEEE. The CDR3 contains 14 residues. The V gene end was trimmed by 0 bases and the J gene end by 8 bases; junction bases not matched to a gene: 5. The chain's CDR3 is CASSLGLAVHEQFF. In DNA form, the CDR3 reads TGTGCCAGCAGCTTGGGGCTAGCGGTCCATGAGCAGTTCTTC.

The CDR3 loop reads CASSLHRGRGNTEAFF. In nucleotides, the CDR3 is TGTGCCAGCAGCCTCCACAGGGGAAGAGGGAACACTGAAGCTTTCTTT. The chain couples TRBV7-2 to TRBJ1-1; 7 bases agree with TRBD1. Germline values: CDR1 SGHTA, CDR2 FQGNSA. The CDR3 has 16 residues. With 5 bases clipped from V and 1 base from J, the junction kept 10 bases outside the gene matches.

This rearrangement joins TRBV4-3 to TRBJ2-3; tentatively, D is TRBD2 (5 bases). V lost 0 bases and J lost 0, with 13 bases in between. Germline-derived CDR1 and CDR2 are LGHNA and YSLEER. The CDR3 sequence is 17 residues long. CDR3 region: CASSQERPGRSTDTQYF. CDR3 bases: TGCGCCAGCAGCCAAGAGCGGCCGGGGAGAAGCACAGATACGCAGTATTTT.

CDR3 region: CASSQDGFGPQHF. Here the CDR3 DNA reads TGTGCCAGCAGCCAAGATGGGTTCGGTCCCCAGCATTTT. The J gene is TRBJ1-5, the V gene TRBV14, with D unclear. The CDR3 consists of 13 residues. Between the trimmed V and J ends, which lost 0 bases and 10 bases, there was a span of 10 bases. Germline assignment: CDR1 SGHDN and CDR2 FVKESK.

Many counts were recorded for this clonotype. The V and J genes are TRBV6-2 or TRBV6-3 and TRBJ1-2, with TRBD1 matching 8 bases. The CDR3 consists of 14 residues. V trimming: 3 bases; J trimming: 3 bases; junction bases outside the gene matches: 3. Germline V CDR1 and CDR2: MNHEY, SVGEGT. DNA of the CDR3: TGTGCCAGCAGTTATCAGGGGGCGGACTATGGCTACACCTTC. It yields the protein CASSYQGADYGYTF.

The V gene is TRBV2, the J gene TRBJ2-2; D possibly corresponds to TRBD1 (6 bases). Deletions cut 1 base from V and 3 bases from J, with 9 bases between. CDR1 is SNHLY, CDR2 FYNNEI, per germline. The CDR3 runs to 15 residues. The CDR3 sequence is CASSEEDSYTGELFF. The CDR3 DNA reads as TGTGCCAGCAGTGAAGAGGACAGCTACACCGGGGAGCTGTTTTTT.

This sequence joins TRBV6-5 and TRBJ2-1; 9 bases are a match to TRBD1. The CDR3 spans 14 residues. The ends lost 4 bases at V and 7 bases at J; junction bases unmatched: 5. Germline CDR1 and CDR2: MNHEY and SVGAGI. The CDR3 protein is CASSWRDRVNEQFF. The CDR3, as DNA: TGTGCCAGCAGTTGGAGGGACAGGGTAAATGAGCAGTTCTTC.

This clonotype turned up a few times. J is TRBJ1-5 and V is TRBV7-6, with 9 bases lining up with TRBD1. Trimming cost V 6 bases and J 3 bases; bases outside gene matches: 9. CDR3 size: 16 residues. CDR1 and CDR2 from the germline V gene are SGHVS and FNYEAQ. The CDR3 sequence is CASRGLGTGINQPQHF. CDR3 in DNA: TGTGCCAGCAGGGGCCTTGGGACAGGGATCAATCAGCCCCAGCATTTT.

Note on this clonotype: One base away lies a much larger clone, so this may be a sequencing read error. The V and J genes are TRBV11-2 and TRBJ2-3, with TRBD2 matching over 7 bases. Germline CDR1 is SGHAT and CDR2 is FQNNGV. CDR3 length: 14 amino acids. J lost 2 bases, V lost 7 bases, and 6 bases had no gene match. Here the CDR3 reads CASIFGGYTDTQYF. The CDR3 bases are TGTGCCAGCATCTTCGGGGGGTACACAGATACGCAGTATTTT.

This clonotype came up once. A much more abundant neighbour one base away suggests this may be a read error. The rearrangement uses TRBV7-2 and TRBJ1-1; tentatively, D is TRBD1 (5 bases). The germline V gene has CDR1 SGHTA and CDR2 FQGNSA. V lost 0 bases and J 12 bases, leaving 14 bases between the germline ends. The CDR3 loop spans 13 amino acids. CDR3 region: CASSLAQVIETFF. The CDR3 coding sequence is TGTGCCAGCAGCTTAGCACAGGTGATCGAAACTTTCTTT.

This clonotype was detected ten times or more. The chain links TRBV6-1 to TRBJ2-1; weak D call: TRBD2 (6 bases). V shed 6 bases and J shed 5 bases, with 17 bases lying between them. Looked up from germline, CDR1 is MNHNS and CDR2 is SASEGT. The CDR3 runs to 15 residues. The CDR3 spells CASSTDYPAHNEQFF. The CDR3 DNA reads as TGTGCCAGCAGCACGGACTACCCAGCCCACAATGAGCAGTTCTTC.